This T cell receptor (beta chain) was captured by sequencing in a study of blood T cell repertoires in COVID-19. V gave up 1 base and J gave up 3 bases; unmatched junction bases: 5. This CDR3 is built from 14 residues. Germline CDR1 GTSNPN, CDR2 SVGIG (reference sequence). Original data processing: Estimates of nucleated cell counts were drawn from the amplification of reference gene primers. Some clones are missing from TCRdb's copy, which holds only in-frame ones; the method was immunoSEQ multiplex PCR. The V and J calls and clone size are taken from that table; D and trimming were inferred from the DNA. The sample has about 200,000 clones; just over 85% are singletons.

The chain has TRBV30 and TRBJ2-7, with TRBD1 identical over 8 bases. Sequencing was done on a sample of peripheral blood. This receptor was taken from a man younger than 35 with active or convalescent COVID-19. DNA of the CDR3: TGTGCCTGGAGTGCCGGCGGACAGGGCTACGAGCAGTACTTC. Amino acids: CAWSAGGQGYEQYF.